These 12 T cell receptor beta chains share one sample of origin, sequenced in a study of blood T cell repertoires in COVID-19. Sequenced by immunoSEQ multiplex PCR; TCRdb stores in-frame clones only, minus some. The table shows some 37,000 clones, with 80% to 90% occurring only once. Sequences were obtained from peripheral blood. These receptors originate from a woman in her 70s with acute or convalescent COVID-19.

This chain uses TRBV29-1 with TRBJ2-5, with 8 nucleotides matching TRBD1. Germline-derived CDR1 and CDR2 are SQVTM and ANQGSEA. The CDR3 runs to 13 residues. Unmatched junction bases numbered 2, after V lost 4 bases and J lost 1 base. CDR3 in DNA: TGCAGCGTTGCGGGACAGGCCCAAGAGACCCAGTACTTC. Translating gives CSVAGQAQETQYF.

The rearrangement links TRBV6-2 or TRBV6-3 to TRBJ2-7; 12 bases match TRBD2. From germline, CDR1 is MNHEY and CDR2 SVGEGT. The CDR3 has 15 amino acids. V lost 5 bases, J lost 7 bases, and 9 bases stayed unmatched. The CDR3 sequence is CASSRPSGGAEEQYV. As DNA, the CDR3 is TGTGCCAGCAGTCGACCTAGCGGGGGGGCCGAAGAGCAGTACGTC.

V usage is TRBV3-1 (or the pseudogene TRBV3-2) and J usage is TRBJ2-1; tentative D call: TRBD2 (6 bases). CDR3 size: 17 residues. The V gene lost 8 bases and the J gene lost 5 bases, with 25 bases spanning the gap. Germline V gives CDR1 LGHDT, CDR2 YNNKEL (reference sequence). This CDR3 is CASSTSRGAGWNNEQFF. The CDR3 DNA reads as TGTGCCAGCTCCACATCTCGGGGAGCGGGTTGGAACAATGAGCAGTTCTTC.

The rearrangement links TRBV30 to TRBJ2-5, with D tentatively TRBD2 (6 bases). Trimming cost V 5 bases and J 2 bases, with 9 bases left between them. The V gene's germline CDR1 is GTSNPN and CDR2 SVGIG (reference sequence). This CDR3 region has 12 residues. The CDR3 DNA is TGTGCCTGGGGGGGGTCTCAAGAGACCCAGTACTTC. As protein: CAWGGSQETQYF.

The rearrangement links TRBV5-3 to TRBJ2-7; no reliable D call. TRBV5-3 is an ORF; its function is uncertain. The CDR3 contains 10 residues. Trimming took 4 bases from V and 7 from J, leaving 6 bases between them. The CDR3 reads CARSPREQYV. The DNA of the CDR3 is TGTGCCAGAAGCCCACGGGAGCAGTACGTC.

This chain joins TRBV5-1 and TRBJ1-1; 8 bases are a match to TRBD1. Looked up from germline, CDR1 is SGHRS and CDR2 is YFSETQ. The CDR3 runs to 15 residues. V was clipped by 4 bases and J by 1 base; unmatched bases: 6. In DNA, the CDR3 is TGCGCCAGCAGCCCCGAGACAGGGGCGAACACTGAAGCTTTCTTT. Protein: CASSPETGANTEAFF.

The CDR3 bases are TGTGCCAGCAGCTTTGGAGGGGCCCGGACGAACACTGAAGCTTTCTTT. Amino acid sequence: CASSFGGARTNTEAFF. The genes are TRBV11-3 and TRBJ1-1; D possibly corresponds to TRBD1 (5 bases). V shed 3 bases and J shed 1 base, with 15 bases lying between them. Germline V gene sequence: CDR1 SGHNT, CDR2 YENEEA. This CDR3 spans 16 amino acids.

This CDR3 reads CASSLEGGGTQYF. The CDR3 coding sequence is TGTGCCAGCAGCTTAGAAGGGGGTGGGACCCAGTACTTC. The chain links TRBV7-7 to TRBJ2-5; D possibly corresponds to TRBD1 (6 bases). Germline values: CDR1 SSHAT, CDR2 FNYEAQ (reference sequence). Trimming pared 1 base from V and 7 bases from J, leaving 10 bases between. This CDR3 is 13 amino acids long.

The CDR3 DNA sequence: TGTGCCACCAGTGGTTGGGATGGGCAGGGAGGCAGAGAGACCCAGTACTTC. Its translation: CATSGWDGQGGRETQYF. V is TRBV24-1 and J is TRBJ2-5; D is possibly TRBD2 (6 bases). The CDR3 consists of 17 residues. Germline values: CDR1 KGHDR, CDR2 SFDVKD. Trimming removed 5 bases at V and 4 bases at J, with 22 bases between.

The chain couples TRBV6-2 or TRBV6-3 to TRBJ2-2, with TRBD2 matching 7 bases. From germline, CDR1 is MNHEY and CDR2 SVGEGT. J was trimmed by 6 bases and V by 5 bases; bases with no gene match: 6. The CDR3 sequence is 14 residues long. DNA for the CDR3: TGTGCCAGCAGTCACGATGGACTAGCCGGGGAGCTGTTTTTT. Translated: CASSHDGLAGELFF.

J is TRBJ2-6 and V is TRBV30; D perhaps matches TRBD2 (6 bases). The V end lost 7 bases, the J end lost 2 bases, and 12 bases lay between the germline ends. Germline CDR1 reads GTSNPN; CDR2 reads SVGIG (reference sequence). The CDR3 loop spans 14 amino acids. CDR3 nucleotides: TGTGCCTCTTCCTCGGGGGCTGGGGCCAACGTCCTGACTTTC. Its protein product is CASSSGAGANVLTF.

In this sample, this clone turned up once. The rearrangement links TRBV7-9 to TRBJ2-1, with 8 nucleotides matching TRBD1. CDR3 size: 15 residues. The V segment lost 2 bases and the J segment 1 base; nucleotides outside the gene matches: 1. Germline CDR1 is SEHNR and CDR2 is FQNEAQ (reference sequence). This CDR3 is CASSLRQGSYNEQFF. In nucleotides, the CDR3 is TGTGCCAGCAGCTTACGACAGGGGTCCTACAATGAGCAGTTCTTC.